Sequencing of this T cell receptor (beta chain) was carried out in a study of identical twins. With template switching, a universal primer site was added, and the cDNA carried unique molecular identifiers. TCRdb re-called the 5' RACE reads with MiXCR, one entry per CDR3 protein. This table has approximately 600,000 distinct CDR3 sequences, roughly 7.1% appearing once. Each donor was a healthy Caucasian. Study-level findings and limits: The models gave estimates that fell short of the out-of-frame TCR alpha sharing seen in monozygotic twins. With abundant cord blood beta clonotypes, insertions were fewer; memory repertoires showed no such pattern.

This clonotype was seen many times. What it recognizes is unknown. Germline V gene lookup returns CDR1 MNHNY and CDR2 SVGAGI (reference sequence). V shed 5 bases and J shed 4 bases, with 6 bases lying between them. CDR3 size: 11 residues. These records were also assigned to another study, of yellow fever vaccine responses in identical twins.

This receptor was taken from a woman in her late teens or twenties in good health. The material sequenced was PBMCs. V gene TRBV6-6 combines with J gene TRBJ2-7; D not resolved. The CDR3 reads CASSQDYEQYF. As DNA, the CDR3 is TGTGCCAGCAGTCAAGATTACGAGCAGTACTTC.